This T cell receptor beta chain comes out of a study of cytomegalovirus exposure and HLA in healthy donors. Study-wide background: Later, an analysis reported that the 95 to 150 validation repertoires had used the same platform as the 550 to 750 first-cohort repertoires.

V dropped 5 bases and J dropped 2 bases, with 13 bases sitting between them. The CDR3 length is 13 residues. CDR1 SQVTM and CDR2 ANQGSEA come from the germline V gene. Points from the study as a whole: Subsequent analysis of the approximately 110 validation repertoires found a tendency for first-cohort TCR clusters to co-occur. CMV antigen specificity of three CMV-associated chains was confirmed in vitro.

Clones were read by immunoSEQ multiplex PCR, and TCRdb kept only the in-frame ones, dropping some. Here the sample spans 150,000 or so clones, 70% to 90% being singletons. Of note for this clone: The antigen remains unidentified.

J is TRBJ2-7 and V is TRBV29-1, with D perhaps TRBD2 (5 bases). The sequence was obtained from a man aged 18 to 29 in good health and CMV-seropositive. Sequenced input: PBMCs. The CDR3 nucleotides read TGCAGCGTTACCCTCTCGGGAACCTACGAGCAGTACTTC. Translating gives CSVTLSGTYEQYF.